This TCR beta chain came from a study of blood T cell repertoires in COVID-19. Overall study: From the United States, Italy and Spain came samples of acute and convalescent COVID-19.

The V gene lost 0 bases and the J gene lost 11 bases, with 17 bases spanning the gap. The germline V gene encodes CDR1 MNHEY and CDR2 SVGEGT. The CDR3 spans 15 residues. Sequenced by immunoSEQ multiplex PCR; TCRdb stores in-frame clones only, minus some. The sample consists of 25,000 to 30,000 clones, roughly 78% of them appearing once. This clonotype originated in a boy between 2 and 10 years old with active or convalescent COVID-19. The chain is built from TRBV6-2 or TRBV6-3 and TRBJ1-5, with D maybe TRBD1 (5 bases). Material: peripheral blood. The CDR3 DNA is TGTGCCAGCAGTTACTCGGGAGGGACCGAGGGGTCCCAGCATTTT. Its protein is CASSYSGGTEGSQHF.